A selection of T cell receptor beta chains follows, all from one sample in a study of blood T cell repertoires in COVID-19. TCRdb's table, derived via immunoSEQ multiplex PCR, lists solely in-frame clones and lacks some. The sample carries roughly 130,000 clones, roughly 83% recorded once. Specimen: peripheral blood. The receptors were gathered from a woman aged 45-65 years with acute or convalescent COVID-19. Each CDR3 is given with its conserved first and last residue. The D gene is left open where the match is weak. Clone size appears in some rows only: once, few, many, or a class for an expanded clone.

d_call	v_call	clone_size	j_call	cdr3_aa	cdr3_nt
.	TRBV15	.	TRBJ2-3	CATSRLHGGGSTDTQYF	TGTGCCACCAGCAGACTTCATGGCGGGGGCTCCACAGATACGCAGTATTTT
TRBD1	TRBV19	.	TRBJ2-2	CASSSFSGRGRAIWELFF	TGTGCCAGTAGTAGTTTTTCGGGCAGGGGGCGCGCAATCTGGGAGCTGTTTTTT
.	TRBV5-4	.	TRBJ1-4	CASSSVNEKLFF	TGTGCCAGCAGCTCTGTAAATGAAAAACTGTTTTTT
TRBD1	TRBV2	.	TRBJ1-4	CASSWTGATNEKLFF	TGTGCCAGCAGTTGGACAGGGGCAACTAATGAAAAACTGTTTTTT
TRBD2	TRBV7-9	.	TRBJ2-2	CASSRAHKRGAANTGELFF	TGTGCCAGCAGCCGAGCCCACAAGCGGGGGGCAGCGAACACCGGGGAGCTGTTTTTT
.	TRBV9	.	TRBJ2-6	CASSADLRRSGANVLTF	TGTGCCAGCAGCGCGGATTTGAGGCGCTCTGGGGCCAACGTCCTGACTTTC
.	TRBV5-4	.	TRBJ2-3	CASSLRRNLGTDTQYF	TGTGCCAGCAGCTTGCGACGAAACCTAGGCACAGATACGCAGTATTTT
.	TRBV13	.	TRBJ1-2	CASSLGDYASYGYTF	TGTGCCAGCAGCTTAGGGGACTACGCCAGCTATGGCTACACCTTC
.	TRBV19	.	TRBJ2-1	CASRLDRNEQFF	TGTGCCAGTAGACTAGACAGGAATGAGCAGTTCTTC
.	TRBV19	.	TRBJ2-2	CASSNQGMGTGELFF	TGTGCCAGTAGTAATCAGGGGATGGGAACCGGGGAGCTGTTTTTT
TRBD2	TRBV29-1	.	TRBJ2-1	CSVVASGGSSYNEQFF	TGCAGCGTTGTGGCTAGCGGGGGGTCTTCCTACAATGAGCAGTTCTTC
TRBD2	TRBV6-1	few	TRBJ2-2	CASREYSGGSTGELFF	TGTGCCAGCAGGGAATATAGCGGGGGTTCCACCGGGGAGCTGTTTTTT
.	TRBV2	.	TRBJ1-4	CASSVFAENEKLFF	TGTGCCAGCAGTGTATTTGCGGAAAATGAAAAACTGTTTTTT
TRBD1	TRBV30	few	TRBJ1-6	CAWSATGTGGNSPLHF	TGTGCCTGGAGTGCAACCGGGACAGGGGGTAATTCACCCCTCCACTTT
.	TRBV2	once	TRBJ2-7	CASSEAQGQKLYEQYF	TGTGCCAGCAGTGAAGCGCAGGGGCAAAAGCTCTACGAGCAGTACTTC
.	TRBV7-8	.	TRBJ1-1	CASTKRGNTEAFF	TGTGCCAGCACCAAAAGGGGTAACACTGAAGCTTTCTTT
TRBD2	TRBV6-5	.	TRBJ2-2	CASRTSGAGGELFF	TGTGCCAGCAGAACTAGCGGGGCGGGCGGGGAGCTGTTTTTT
.	TRBV9	.	TRBJ2-3	CASSVEAGHFTDTQYF	TGTGCCAGCAGCGTAGAAGCGGGCCACTTTACAGATACGCAGTATTTT
.	TRBV6-1	few	TRBJ1-3	CASSEVSSEADTIYF	TGTGCCAGCAGTGAAGTCTCTTCGGAGGCGGACACCATATATTTT
TRBD1	TRBV11-2	once	TRBJ1-3	CASSTLTGESGNTIYF	TGTGCCAGCAGCACATTGACAGGGGAGTCTGGAAACACCATATATTTT
TRBD2	TRBV9	few	TRBJ2-7	CASSVDWQGGIYEQYF	TGTGCCAGCAGCGTAGATTGGCAGGGAGGGATCTACGAGCAGTACTTC
.	TRBV6-6	.	TRBJ2-7	CASSYSSTYYEQYF	TGTGCCAGCAGTTACTCTTCCACATACTACGAGCAGTACTTC
.	TRBV6-6	.	TRBJ1-3	CASSYASDSSGNTIYF	TGTGCCAGCAGTTACGCCTCAGACAGCTCTGGAAACACCATATATTTT
.	TRBV19	.	TRBJ1-1	CASSQGMGTEAFF	TGTGCCAGTTCCCAGGGGATGGGCACTGAAGCTTTCTTT
.	TRBV30	.	TRBJ1-2	CAWKRFNYGYTF	TGTGCCTGGAAGCGCTTCAACTATGGCTACACCTTC
.	TRBV10-3	.	TRBJ1-1	CAISGTENTEAFF	TGTGCCATCAGTGGGACAGAGAACACTGAAGCTTTCTTT
TRBD1	TRBV5-6	once	TRBJ2-5	CASSLGTGAETQYF	TGTGCCAGCAGCTTGGGGACAGGGGCTGAGACCCAGTACTTC
TRBD2	TRBV5-1	.	TRBJ2-3	CASSPLPTGGGVDTDTQYF	TGCGCCAGCAGCCCACTACCGACGGGGGGGGGCGTCGACACAGATACGCAGTATTTT
TRBD2	TRBV10-3	.	TRBJ2-1	CAISASGAPRHEQFF	TGTGCCATCAGCGCTAGCGGGGCCCCTCGTCACGAGCAGTTCTTC
TRBD2	TRBV5-1	few	TRBJ2-7	CASSSGLAGAQIYEQYF	TGCGCCAGCAGCTCGGGACTAGCGGGGGCCCAAATCTACGAGCAGTACTTC
TRBD1	TRBV2	.	TRBJ1-2	CASTGQSNYGYTF	TGTGCCAGCACGGGACAGTCTAACTATGGCTACACCTTC
.	TRBV5-1	.	TRBJ1-6	CASSLQRQDGSPLHF	TGCGCCAGCAGCTTGCAACGACAGGACGGTTCACCCCTCCACTTT
.	TRBV5-5	.	TRBJ2-2	CASSFLATNTGELFF	TGTGCCAGCAGCTTCCTAGCTACGAACACCGGGGAGCTGTTTTTT
TRBD1	TRBV6-1	.	TRBJ1-5	CASSETTGAQTQPQHF	TGTGCCAGCAGTGAGACGACAGGGGCCCAGACTCAGCCCCAGCATTTT
TRBD1	TRBV11-2	.	TRBJ1-6	CASSLDFQGAKTPLHF	TGTGCCAGCAGCTTAGATTTCCAGGGGGCGAAAACACCCCTCCACTTT
.	TRBV21-1	.	TRBJ1-1	CASSKVGGLRGADLHTEAFF	TGTGCCAGCAGCAAAGTGGGGGGTCTTCGGGGCGCAGATTTACACACTGAAGCTTTCTTT
TRBD1	TRBV15	once	TRBJ2-2	CATSREQGVINTGELFF	TGTGCCACCAGCAGAGAACAGGGGGTGATCAACACCGGGGAGCTGTTTTTT
TRBD1	TRBV30	.	TRBJ1-6	CAYLPDRGGSPLHF	TGTGCCTACCTCCCCGACAGGGGTGGCTCACCCCTCCACTTT
.	TRBV7-2	.	TRBJ1-1	CASSKTARNTEAFF	TGTGCCAGCAGCAAAACAGCCAGGAACACTGAAGCTTTCTTT
TRBD1	TRBV11-3	.	TRBJ2-2	CASSLGANRGRTGELFF	TGTGCCAGCAGCTTGGGGGCAAACAGGGGGCGGACCGGGGAGCTGTTTTTT
TRBD1	TRBV27	.	TRBJ1-6	CASSLSRQGGSPLHF	TGTGCCAGCAGTTTATCCCGACAGGGGGGTTCACCCCTCCACTTT
.	TRBV15	.	TRBJ1-2	CATSRDLGLEAYTF	TGTGCCACCAGCAGAGATCTAGGGCTGGAGGCCTACACCTTC
TRBD1	TRBV5-1	.	TRBJ1-3	CASSSTGQEGNTIYF	TGCGCCAGCAGTTCGACTGGACAGGAGGGAAACACCATATATTTT
.	TRBV6-4	.	TRBJ1-5	CASSVPGREFNQPQHF	TGTGCCAGCAGTGTGCCAGGCAGGGAATTCAATCAGCCCCAGCATTTT